A single sample is the source of the 8 T cell receptor beta chains below, sequenced in a study of Graves' ophthalmopathy and Graves' hyperthyroidism (dated by TCRdb to 2017 to 2018). The sample was run on an Illumina HiSeq 2000. For repertoire sequencing, the TCR beta CDR3 regions were amplified from RNA transcripts. The first round was an RT-PCR using HTBI primers with the Qiagen OneStep RT-PCR kit, and this first round was followed by a second-round multiplex PCR, then size selection and purification. TCRdb reworked the public reads: Q25 trimming with fastp, MiXCR clone assembly, productive beta chains retained. Rows with a matching CDR3 protein are joined into one entry that keeps the most common DNA and genes. The table for this sample lists 560,000 or so distinct CDR3 sequences; 39% of them were counted only once. About 4.2% of the sample is held by the ten biggest clonotypes. Sequencing input: peripheral blood or thyroid tissue (not recorded which). The receptors come from an adult man with Graves' hyperthyroidism.

This clonotype was counted ten times or more. This chain connects TRBV7-3 to TRBJ2-7; D perhaps matches TRBD2 (6 bases). V lost 2 bases, J lost 7 bases, and 12 bases lay in between. CDR1 is SGHTA and CDR2 is FQGTGA in the germline V gene. CDR3 length equals 13 residues. CDR3 sequence: CASSLEREDEQYF. CDR3 in DNA: TGTGCCAGCAGCTTAGAGAGGGAGGATGAGCAGTACTTC.

The table lists this clonotype with a few counts. The genes are TRBV28 and TRBJ2-7, with TRBD1 identical over 10 bases. Germline lookup yields CDR1 MDHEN and CDR2 SYDVKM. The CDR3 totals 15 residues. V trimming: 6 bases; J trimming: 3 bases; junction bases outside the gene matches: 8. The CDR3 coding sequence is TGTGCCAGCAGCCAGACAGGGGGCGGCTACTACGAGCAGTACTTC. It codes for CASSQTGGGYYEQYF. Filled out from reference TRBV28 and TRBJ2-7, the complete variable domain reads DVKVTQSSRYLVKRTGEKVFLECVQDMDHENMFWYRQDPGLGLRLIYFSYDVKMKEKGDIPEGYSVSREKKERFSLILESASTNQTSMYLCASSQTGGGYYEQYFGPGTRLTVT.

This clonotype has at least ten counts. The chain joins TRBV20-1 to TRBJ1-2; TRBD1 might be the D (6 bases). The germline V and J ends were trimmed by 6 bases and 3 bases, with 20 bases remaining between them. The CDR3 has 15 residues. CDR1 is DFQATT and CDR2 is SNEGSKA in the germline V gene (reference sequence). The CDR3 loop is CSAANRESLDYGYTF. In DNA, the CDR3 is TGCAGTGCCGCCAACAGGGAGTCCCTTGACTATGGCTACACCTTC.

This clonotype was seen a few times. The chain employs TRBV28 and TRBJ1-1; TRBD1 might be the D (5 bases). There are 18 residues in the CDR3. Trimming shortened V by 8 bases and J by 0 bases, and 25 bases separated the two germline ends. Per the germline V gene, CDR1 is MDHEN and CDR2 is SYDVKM. The CDR3 sequence is CASLRPMATVRMNTEAFF. The DNA for the CDR3 is TGTGCCAGCCTCCGGCCCATGGCGACAGTAAGGATGAACACTGAAGCTTTCTTT.

V and J are TRBV3-1 and TRBJ2-7; D is ambiguous. This CDR3 is built from 13 residues. Germline values: CDR1 LGHDT, CDR2 YNNKEL (reference sequence). Trimming shortened V by 3 bases and J by 1 base, and 7 bases separated the two germline ends. The CDR3 reads CASSQGYSYEQYF. The CDR3 DNA reads TGTGCCAGCAGCCAGGGATATTCCTACGAGCAGTACTTC.

This chain joins TRBV7-2 and TRBJ2-7; 10 positions agree with TRBD2. CDR1 and CDR2 (germline): SGHTA, FQGNSA. The J segment lost 7 bases and the V segment lost 5 bases, leaving 11 bases of the junction unmatched. This CDR3 spans 15 amino acids. Here the CDR3 DNA reads TGTGCCAGCAGCGTGAGCGGGAGGGAATTCCATGAGCAGTACTTC. Translated, it gives CASSVSGREFHEQYF.

The chain recombines TRBV2 with TRBJ2-7; the match to TRBD1 covers 7 bases. The J call may not be correct, given that the DNA end is closer to TRBJ2-1. Germline V lookup: CDR1 SNHLY, CDR2 FYNNEI. CDR3 size: 14 residues. CDR3 protein: CASRIGGIGNEQFF. CDR3 nucleotides: TGTGCCAGCAGGATAGGGGGCATCGGGAATGAGCAGTTCTTC.

A single count supports this clonotype. The chain combines TRBV12-3 or TRBV12-4 with TRBJ1-5; 8 bases map to TRBD1. CDR3 length: 17 residues. V lost 3 bases and J lost 0; bases outside the gene matches: 7. CDR3 nucleotides: TGTGCCAGCAGTTTGGACCAGGGGGCTTATAGCAATCAGCCCCAGCATTTT. Translation: CASSLDQGAYSNQPQHF.